The present TCR beta chain was sequenced within a study of blood T cells in healthy people across ages. A J-beta primer mix and a sample-barcoded 5' primer were used in a second PCR of roughly 6 to 11 cycles. TCRdb itself ran the 5' RACE reads through MiXCR, one entry per CDR3 protein. The table shows 780,000 or so distinct CDR3 sequences, with just under 25% occurring only once. CDR1 MNHEY and CDR2 SVGAGI come from the germline V gene. The CDR3 has 14 residues. With respect to this clonotype: At one end, the junction sequence differs from germline, possibly due to a read error.

Isolating PBMCs gave at least 6.5 million of these cells per sample. These data also formed part of another study, on T cells of mothers and their children. That study adds: Donors comprised three healthy Caucasian mothers plus their six children.

The sequenced material came from blood. This TCR was sampled from a boy aged 5 to 17 in good health. The gene calls are TRBV6-5 and TRBJ2-2, with D perhaps TRBD1 (6 bases). CDR3 DNA sequence: TGTGCCAGCAGTTACTTGGGGGCCACCGGGGAGCTGGTTTTT. Protein sequence: CASSYLGATGELVF.